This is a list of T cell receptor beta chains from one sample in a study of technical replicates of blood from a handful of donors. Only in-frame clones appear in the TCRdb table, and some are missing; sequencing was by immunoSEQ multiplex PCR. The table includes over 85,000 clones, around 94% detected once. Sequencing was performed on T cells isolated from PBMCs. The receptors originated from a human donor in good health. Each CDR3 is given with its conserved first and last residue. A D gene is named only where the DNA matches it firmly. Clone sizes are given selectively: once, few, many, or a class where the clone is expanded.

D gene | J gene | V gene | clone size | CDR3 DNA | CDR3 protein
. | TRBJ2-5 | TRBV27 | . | TGTGCCAGCAGTTATACGGGGGGCGCAGGCCAAGAGACCCAGTACTTC | CASSYTGGAGQETQYF
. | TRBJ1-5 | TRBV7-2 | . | TGTGCCAGCAGCTTAGCGGGGCAGCATAGCAATCAGCCCCAGCATTTT | CASSLAGQHSNQPQHF
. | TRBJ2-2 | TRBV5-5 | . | TGTGCCAGCAGCTTGGGCCGCTTTGCCTCTGGGGGCGCGACCGGGGAGCTGTTTTTT | CASSLGRFASGGATGELFF
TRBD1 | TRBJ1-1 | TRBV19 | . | TGTGCCAGTAGTCCCGAGGACAGGTGGAACACTGAAGCTTTCTTT | CASSPEDRWNTEAFF
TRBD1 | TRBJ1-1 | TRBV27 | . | TGTGCCAGCAGTCCAGGGGACAGAGGTTCTGAAGCTTTCTTT | CASSPGDRGSEAFF
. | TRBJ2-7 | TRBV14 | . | TGTGCCAGCAGCCGCCTTTTGGGGCGAGACTCCTACGAGCAGTACTTC | CASSRLLGRDSYEQYF
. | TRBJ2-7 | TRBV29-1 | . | TGCAGCGTGAGACAAGATCTTCACCCTTACGAGCAGTACTTC | CSVRQDLHPYEQYF
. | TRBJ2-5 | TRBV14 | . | TGTGCCAGCAGCCAAAACCGAGGAGAGACCCAGTACTTC | CASSQNRGETQYF
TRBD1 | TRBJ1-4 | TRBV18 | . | TGTGCCAGCTCACTGCCGGGACAGGGATACGAAAAACTGTTTTTT | CASSLPGQGYEKLFF
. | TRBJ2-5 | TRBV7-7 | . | TGTGCCAGCAGCTCGACCTCTGGCGGAGTCCAAGAGACCCAGTACTTC | CASSSTSGGVQETQYF
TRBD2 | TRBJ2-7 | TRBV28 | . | TGTGCCAGCAGTTTAGGATACTTGGGACTAGCGGGGAGCTCCTACGAGCAGTACTTC | CASSLGYLGLAGSSYEQYF
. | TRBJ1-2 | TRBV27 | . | TGTGCCAGCCGGTCGGGGGAAGATGGCTACACCTTC | CASRSGEDGYTF
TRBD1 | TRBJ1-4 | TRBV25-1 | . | TGTGCCAGCGGGGACAGTACAACTAATGAAAAACTGTTTTTT | CASGDSTTNEKLFF
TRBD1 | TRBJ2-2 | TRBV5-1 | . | TGCGCCAGCAGAGAACGGACAGGGTCGTCCGGGGAGCTGTTTTTT | CASRERTGSSGELFF
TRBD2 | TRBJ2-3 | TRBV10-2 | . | TGCGCCAGCAGTCAGACTAGCGGGGGGGCGACAGATACGCAGTATTTT | CASSQTSGGATDTQYF
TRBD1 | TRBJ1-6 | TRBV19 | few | TGTGCCAGTAGTATAAAGACGTTGGACAGGGTAGCTTCACCCCTCCACTTT | CASSIKTLDRVASPLHF
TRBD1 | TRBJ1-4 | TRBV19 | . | TGTGCCAGTAGTAGGGACAGGGGTATGGATGAAAAACTGTTTTTT | CASSRDRGMDEKLFF
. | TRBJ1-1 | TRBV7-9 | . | TGTGCCAGCAGCTTAGCGCGGGGGGGGCCAAAGAACACTGAAGCTTTCTTT | CASSLARGGPKNTEAFF
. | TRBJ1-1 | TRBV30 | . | TGTGCCTGGAGTCCGGGGACTGAAGCTTTCTTT | CAWSPGTEAFF
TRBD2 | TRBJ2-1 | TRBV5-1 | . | TGCGCCAGCAGCTTTAGCCATTTGACTAGCGGGAGTCATGAGCAGTTCTTC | CASSFSHLTSGSHEQFF
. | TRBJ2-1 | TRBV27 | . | TGTGCCAGCAGTTTATTAGGAGGCTACAATGAGCAGTTCTTC | CASSLLGGYNEQFF
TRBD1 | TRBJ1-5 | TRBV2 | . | TGTGCCAGCAGTGCTGGGCAGGGGGCGTTTCAGCCCCAGCATTTT | CASSAGQGAFQPQHF
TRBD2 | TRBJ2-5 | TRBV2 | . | TGTGCCAGCTGGGGAACTAGCGGGTATAGGCTCGAGACCCAGTACTTC | CASWGTSGYRLETQYF
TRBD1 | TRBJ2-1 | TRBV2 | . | TGTGCCAGCAGTGAAATCTCTTGGGACAGGGAAGCAAATGAGCAGTTCTTC | CASSEISWDREANEQFF
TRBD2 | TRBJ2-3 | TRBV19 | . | TGTGCCAGTAGTATGTCCCCCCGACTAGCGGGAACATCAGATACGCAGTATTTT | CASSMSPRLAGTSDTQYF
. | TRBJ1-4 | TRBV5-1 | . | TGCGCCAGCAGCTTCGGGGTGGCGACTAATGAAAAACTGTTTTTT | CASSFGVATNEKLFF
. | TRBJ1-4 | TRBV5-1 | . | TGCGCCAGCAGCTTGGGAGGAGAAAAACTGTTTTTT | CASSLGGEKLFF
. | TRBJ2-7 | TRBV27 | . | TGTGCCAGCCATGACACAGGCTCCTACGAGCAGTACTTC | CASHDTGSYEQYF
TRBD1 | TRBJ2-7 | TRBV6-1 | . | TGTGCCAGCAGGGGGGGGTGGACAGGGGGCTACGAGCAGTACTTC | CASRGGWTGGYEQYF
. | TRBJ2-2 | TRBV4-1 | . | TGCGCCAGCAGCCTGGGGCTTACTACCGGGGAGCTGTTTTTT | CASSLGLTTGELFF
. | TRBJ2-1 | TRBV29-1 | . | TGCAGCGTTGGGACCGGGCGGGCCGGTCGTTCCAATGAGCAGTTCTTC | CSVGTGRAGRSNEQFF
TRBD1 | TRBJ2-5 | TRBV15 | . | TGTGCCACCAGCAGGCCGACAGGGCAAGAGACCCAGTACTTC | CATSRPTGQETQYF
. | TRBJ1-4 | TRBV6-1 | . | TGTGCCAGCAGCAGGGCAGAGGAAAAACTGTTTTTT | CASSRAEEKLFF
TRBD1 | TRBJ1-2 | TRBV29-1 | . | TGCAGCGTGGTGACAGGGGGGCCGCGTGGCTACACCTTC | CSVVTGGPRGYTF
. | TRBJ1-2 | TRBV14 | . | TGTGCCAGCAGCCAAGAGCGGGTCGACTATGGCTACACCTTC | CASSQERVDYGYTF
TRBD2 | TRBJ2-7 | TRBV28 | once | TGTGCCAGCAAATCTAGCGGGAGTTTCCACGAGCAGTACTTC | CASKSSGSFHEQYF
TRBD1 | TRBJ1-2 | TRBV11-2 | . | TGTGCCAGCAGACCCCCGTTCGACCAAAACAGGGGGCAGGGCTACACCTTC | CASRPPFDQNRGQGYTF
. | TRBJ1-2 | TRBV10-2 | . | TGCGCCAGCAGCCCCAATGCGGATTATGGCTACACCTTC | CASSPNADYGYTF
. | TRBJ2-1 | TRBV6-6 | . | TGTGCCAGCAGGACTACTACAGGGAATGAGCAGTTCTTC | CASRTTTGNEQFF
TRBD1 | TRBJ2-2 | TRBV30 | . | TGTGCCTGGATTAGGGGACAGGGGGCCGAAAACACCGGGGAGCTGTTTTTT | CAWIRGQGAENTGELFF
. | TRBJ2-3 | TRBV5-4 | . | TGTGCCAGCAGCTTGGACCAGGACTATCGCACAGATACGCAGTATTTT | CASSLDQDYRTDTQYF
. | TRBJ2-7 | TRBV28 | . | TGTGCCACCTTACTTTTGGACAGCTACGAGCAGTACTTC | CATLLLDSYEQYF
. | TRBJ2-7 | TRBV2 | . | TGTGCCAGCAGCGTAGACAGCTACGAGCAGTACTTC | CASSVDSYEQYF
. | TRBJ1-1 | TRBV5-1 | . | TGCGCCAGCAGCTTGGCGCGGGGGAGGGGCGGGACTGAAGCTTTCTTT | CASSLARGRGGTEAFF
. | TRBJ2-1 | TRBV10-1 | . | TGCGCCAGCAGTGAGGGGAGCTCCTACAATGAGCAGTTCTTC | CASSEGSSYNEQFF
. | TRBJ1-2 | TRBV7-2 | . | TGTGCCAGCAGTTATGTCGGGGAAGGACGATCTGGCTACACCTTC | CASSYVGEGRSGYTF
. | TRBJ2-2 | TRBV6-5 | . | TGTGCCAGCAGCGGTCCAGGGTTCCGGGAGCTGTTTTTT | CASSGPGFRELFF
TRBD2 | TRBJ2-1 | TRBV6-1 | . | TGTGCCAGCAGGGAAGACGCGGGAGGCGGCAATGAGCAGTTCTTC | CASREDAGGGNEQFF
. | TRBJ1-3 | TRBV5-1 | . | TGCGCCAGCAGCAAAGGACAGTCGCTCTCTGGAAACACCATATATTTT | CASSKGQSLSGNTIYF
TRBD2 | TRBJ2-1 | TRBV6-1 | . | TGTGCCAGCAGTGAGGGACTAGCGGGAGGGTGGGATGAGCAGTTCTTC | CASSEGLAGGWDEQFF
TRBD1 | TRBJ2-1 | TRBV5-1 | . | TGCGCCAGCAGCGACATGGCGGACAGGTGGGGTCGGTCCTACAATGAGCAGTTCTTC | CASSDMADRWGRSYNEQFF
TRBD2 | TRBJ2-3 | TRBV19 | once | TGTGCCAGTAGTTCCTTAGCGGGAGGGCCAGGTGATACGCAGTATTTT | CASSSLAGGPGDTQYF
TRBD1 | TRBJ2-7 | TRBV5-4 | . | TGTGCCAGCAGCTTGGGGACAGGGGAATACGAGCAGTACTTC | CASSLGTGEYEQYF
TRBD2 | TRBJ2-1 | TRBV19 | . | TGTGCCAGTAGTCCGCGACTAGCGGGAGGAGGTGAGCAGTTCTTC | CASSPRLAGGGEQFF